Shown below are 11 T cell receptor beta chains from a single sample sequenced in a study of cytomegalovirus exposure and HLA in healthy donors. The PCR contained 60 Vbeta and 13 Jbeta primers. Data came from immunoSEQ multiplex PCR; TCRdb stores just in-frame clones and leaves some out. This sample has 150,000 to 200,000 clones, with over 60% found just once. The sequenced sample was PBMCs. The source of these receptors is a woman in her thirties or forties in good health and CMV-seronegative.

The rearrangement uses TRBV30 and TRBJ1-4; 9 nucleotides line up with TRBD1. In germline, CDR1 is GTSNPN, CDR2 SVGIG (reference sequence). Losses at the gene ends were 2 bases for V and 10 bases for J; bases not matched to a gene: 8. The CDR3 is 14 amino acids. DNA of the CDR3: TGTGCCTGGAGTAGGGGACAGGGTAGCGGAAAACTGTTTTTT. Its protein is CAWSRGQGSGKLFF.

The CDR3 spells CAISNAMTGAAGNTIYF. In DNA, the CDR3 is TGTGCCATCAGTAACGCTATGACAGGGGCGGCCGGAAACACCATATATTTT. The chain employs TRBV10-3 and TRBJ1-3, with TRBD1 matching 8 bases. The CDR3 sequence is 17 residues long. Trimming took 5 bases from V and 4 from J; bases not matched to a gene: 13. Germline assignment: CDR1 ENHRY and CDR2 SYGVKD.

The chain combines TRBV9 with TRBJ2-7; 12 bases are shared with TRBD1. Germline loops: CDR1 SGDLS, CDR2 YYNGEE. The length of the CDR3 is 15 residues. The junction had 6 bases not matched to a gene; V was cut back by 5 bases and J by 3 bases. The CDR3 nucleotides are TGTGCCAGCAGTGACGGGACAGGGGGCATCTACGAGCAGTACTTC. It translates to CASSDGTGGIYEQYF.

The chain has TRBV30 and TRBJ1-2; 10 positions match TRBD1. J was trimmed by 6 bases and V by 3 bases; bases with no gene match: 4. CDR3 length: 13 amino acids. Germline V gives CDR1 GTSNPN, CDR2 SVGIG (reference sequence). Written as DNA, the CDR3 is TGTGCCTGGAGGAGACAGGGGGCGGATGGCTACACCTTC. Translation: CAWRRQGADGYTF.

The chain carries TRBV19 and TRBJ1-2; D unclear. The V gene's germline CDR1 is LNHDA and CDR2 SQIVND (reference sequence). Deletions cut 4 bases from V and 5 bases from J, with 17 bases between. The CDR3 runs to 15 residues. Written as DNA, the CDR3 is TGTGCCAGTAGTAGCACTAACATCGGCCGGTATGGCTACACCTTC. Protein product: CASSSTNIGRYGYTF.

This sequence joins TRBV5-1 and TRBJ1-2; 7 bases are shared with TRBD1. CDR1 is SGHRS and CDR2 is YFSETQ in the germline V gene. This CDR3 is 15 amino acids long. J gave up 1 base and V 4 bases, and 7 bases lay outside the gene matches. This CDR3 reads CASSGTGQINYGYTF. CDR3 nucleotides: TGCGCCAGCAGCGGAACGGGACAGATTAACTATGGCTACACCTTC.

The chain uses TRBV5-4 and TRBJ1-2, with 7 bases fitting TRBD1. Germline-derived CDR1 and CDR2 are SGHNT and YYREEE (reference sequence). The CDR3 loop spans 16 amino acids. Trimming cost V 4 bases and J 2 bases; bases outside gene matches: 11. CDR3 region: CASSPSREQGNYGYTF. DNA of the CDR3: TGTGCCAGCAGCCCATCTCGGGAACAGGGGAACTATGGCTACACCTTC.

This clone turned up a few times. The CDR3 protein is CASSAGILTSGRPQETQYF. The DNA for the CDR3 is TGTGCCAGCAGCGCGGGTATTTTGACTAGCGGGAGGCCACAAGAGACCCAGTACTTC. This chain joins TRBV9 and TRBJ2-5; TRBD2 matches 13 bases. CDR3 length: 19 residues. V trimming: 3 bases; J trimming: 2 bases; junction bases outside the gene matches: 13. CDR1 SGDLS and CDR2 YYNGEE come from the germline V gene.

The chain combines TRBV7-3 with TRBJ2-5, with D tentatively TRBD2 (6 bases). CDR1 is SGHTA, CDR2 FQGTGA, per germline. The CDR3 loop spans 15 amino acids. Trimming removed 1 base at V and 4 bases at J, with 13 bases between. The CDR3 coding sequence is TGTGCCAGCAGCTTAAAGGCGGGAAGGGGAGAGACCCAGTACTTC. Residues: CASSLKAGRGETQYF.

This clone was observed once. The V gene is TRBV11-2, the J gene TRBJ2-3; 11 positions match TRBD2. Trimming at V came to 4 bases and at J to 0 bases, leaving 12 bases not matched to a gene. Germline CDR1 SGHAT, CDR2 FQNNGV. CDR3 length: 19 amino acids. DNA for the CDR3: TGTGCCAGCAGCTCACTTAGGGCTAGCGGGAGGTCGAGCACAGATACGCAGTATTTT. Translating gives CASSSLRASGRSSTDTQYF.

This clone was counted a few times. J is TRBJ2-1 and V is TRBV5-4; D is undetermined. Looked up from germline, CDR1 is SGHNT and CDR2 is YYREEE (reference sequence). The CDR3 loop spans 15 amino acids. The V gene lost 4 bases and the J gene lost 1 base, with 12 bases spanning the gap. The CDR3 DNA reads as TGTGCCAGCAGCCCGTACGGAGTGTCCTACAATGAGCAGTTCTTC. Translating it yields CASSPYGVSYNEQFF.